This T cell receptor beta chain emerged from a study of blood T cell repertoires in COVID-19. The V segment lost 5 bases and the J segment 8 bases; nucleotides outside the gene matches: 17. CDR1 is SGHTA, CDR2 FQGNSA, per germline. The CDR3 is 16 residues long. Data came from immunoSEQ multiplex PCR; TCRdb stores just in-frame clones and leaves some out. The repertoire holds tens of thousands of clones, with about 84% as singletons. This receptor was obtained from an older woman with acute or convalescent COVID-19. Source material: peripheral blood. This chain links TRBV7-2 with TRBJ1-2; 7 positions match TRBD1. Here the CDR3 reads CASSPGQVPGVWGYTF. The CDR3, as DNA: TGTGCCAGCAGCCCCGGACAGGTCCCTGGAGTCTGGGGCTACACCTTC.